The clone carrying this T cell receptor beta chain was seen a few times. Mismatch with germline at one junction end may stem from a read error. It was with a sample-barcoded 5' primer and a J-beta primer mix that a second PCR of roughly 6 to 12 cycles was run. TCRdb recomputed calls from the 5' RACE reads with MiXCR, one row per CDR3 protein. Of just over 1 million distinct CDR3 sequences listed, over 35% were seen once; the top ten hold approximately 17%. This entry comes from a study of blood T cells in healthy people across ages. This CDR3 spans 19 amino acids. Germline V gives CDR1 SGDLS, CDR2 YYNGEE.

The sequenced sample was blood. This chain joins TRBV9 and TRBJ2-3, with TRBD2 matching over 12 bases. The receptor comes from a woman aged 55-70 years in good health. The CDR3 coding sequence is TGTGCTAGCAGCGGGACCCATACGAAGACTAGCGGGAGAACAGATACGCAGTATTTT. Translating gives CASSGTHTKTSGRTDTQYF.